This entry describes one T cell receptor (beta chain). What this receptor recognizes is not known. Base qualities are not recorded, but no much larger clone differs from it by a single base. There are 16 amino acids in the CDR3, from cysteine to phenylalanine inclusive. Only the CDR3 region is kept as DNA, spanning 48 bases read in frame from base 1. The germline V gene specifies SGHTA as CDR1 and FQGNSA as CDR2. The germline V end is reduced by 3 bases and the J end by 6 bases; junction bases left unmatched: 11. Using the deep immunoSEQ assay, multiplex PCR amplified TCR CDR3 regions from genomic DNA. Genomic DNA extracted from each cell subset was distributed evenly over all wells of several immunoSEQ 96-well plates, and each plate served as one replicate. For sorted subsets, about 200 ng genomic DNA, equal to tens of thousands of T cell genomes, was loaded into each replicate PCR. Purified libraries were measured with a Qubit 3.0 fluorometer, size-checked on a Bioanalyzer 2100, and measured again with the KAPA Library Quantification kit. Each immunoSEQ 96-well plate was sequenced on its own single-read 150-cycle Illumina NextSeq 550 flow cell. As for the original processing: Because the immunoSEQ output held only junctional sequences and lacked quality scores, the filtering could not match the filtering applied to full-length reads. Sequences were annotated with PyIR, a Python wrapper for IgBLAST v1.9, using IMGT germline references to assign V/J genes and CDR3. Reads were removed for weak V/J assignments (E-value above 1e-6), missing CDR3, stop codons, out-of-frame junctions, or ambiguous translated residues. V3J clonotypes were defined as sequences sharing an identical inferred V gene, J gene, and CDR3 amino acid sequence. The percentage overlap between two repertoires was calculated by dividing the number of shared unique clonotypes by the size of the smaller repertoire. Three approaches were used to assess repertoire richness: RTK rarefaction, the Chao1 estimator, and Recon v2.1 estimates of unobserved clonotypes. OLGA was used to compute generation probabilities for all TCRbeta clonotypes that the gDNA method yielded from a few donors. What TCRdb holds here is the immuneACCESS table cut down to in-frame rearrangements. Part of the clones is not present; checked against another copy, under half of the missing clones reflect an unresolved V gene, and the others are unexplained. From that table come the V and J calls and clone size; the DNA was used to work out D and trimming. The sample records some 900,000 clones, over 75% of which are singletons. The leading ten clones occupy about 1.5% of the sample.

This sample stems from a study of shared clonotypes between healthy human individuals (dated by TCRdb to 2020 to 2022). For the wider study: The cohort comprised a couple of women and a few men aged 18 to 49 years. To increase sequencing depth and limit assay-specific biases, TCR repertoire library preparation and sequencing were carried out by different laboratories using diverse techniques. Leukapheresis yielded between about 0.85 and 10 billion PBMCs per donor. For each donor, CD4 naive and CD4 memory were each given three plates, CD8 naive was given two plates, and CD8 memory was given one plate. The study deeply sequenced blood TCR repertoires of about 5 healthy adults to estimate repertoire size and the extent of clonotype sharing between individuals.

The investigation overall reported the following: Across several donors, roughly 5.1% of naive CD4, 3.5% of naive CD8, under 2.5% of memory CD4, and under 0.45% of memory CD8 clonotypes were shared. Clonotypes shared by all four sorted-subset donors showed higher generation probabilities than non-shared clonotypes. Pairwise subsampling led to the expectation that sequencing depth would affect the degree of clonotype sharing among donors. Larger estimated clonotype richness was generally found for naive subsets than for memory subsets. Sampling was restricted to blood, and TCR repertoires in tissues likely differ from the TCR repertoires found in blood. The genetic and exposure-history diversity represented was limited by the small number of donors. Even with the large sequencing depth, rarefaction of the sorted-subset datasets indicated that sequencing was incomplete.

The donors were healthy, HIV-negative adults who had no recently reported acute infections or vaccinations. Every donor was a Caucasian adult living in Nashville, Tennessee, USA. CD4+ T cells were enriched through magnetic negative selection, after which naive cells were positively selected on CD45RA and the remaining negative fraction served as the memory subset. Blood was obtained by leukapheresis, after which PBMCs were separated by Ficoll-Histopaque density gradient centrifugation and cryopreserved in liquid nitrogen vapor phase. Analytical flow cytometry was used to check the purity and quantity of every magnetically sorted T cell population. Each sorted fraction had its genomic DNA isolated and then quantified by UV absorbance on a Nanodrop 2000c.

Specimen: memory CD4+ T cells sorted from blood. The sample's cell subset or site, from its label and the paper: CD45RA-negative fraction. This TCR derives from a man aged 18 to 30 in good health. Here the chain combines TRBV7-2 and TRBJ2-7; 10 middle bases align to TRBD2. The encoded CDR3 is CASSLRLAGAVGEQYF. The nucleotides are TGTGCCAGCAGCTTGCGGCTAGCGGGAGCGGTGGGCGAGCAGTACTTC.